This T cell receptor (beta chain) was captured by sequencing in a study of identical twins' blood T cells. A previously described protocol, modified, built RNA-based TCR cDNA libraries. Sample barcodes were added at both library ends during cDNA synthesis. As originally analysed: Each library had roughly 2 to 3.6 million CDR3 reads and about 85,000 to nearly 550,000 clonotypes. TCRdb redid the calling of the 5' RACE reads with MiXCR, one entry per CDR3 protein. These V and J calls rely on TCRdb rather than the paper's analysis. This sample has hundreds of thousands of distinct CDR3 sequences, with over 25% found just once. This CDR3 spans 16 amino acids. The V and J ends lost 0 bases and 4 bases respectively, with 15 bases between them. Germline CDR1 and CDR2: SGHDN and FVKESK.

Sequenced material: PBMCs. The clonotype was recovered from a woman between 18 and 50 years old in good health. The V call is TRBV14, the J call TRBJ1-1, with D hard to call. Written as DNA, the CDR3 is TGTGCCAGCAGCCAAGATTTAGACCCAACGGGCACTGAAGCTTTCTTT. Its protein product is CASSQDLDPTGTEAFF.